The entry below describes one TCR beta chain. Its antigen is still unknown. Base qualities are not recorded, but no much larger clone differs from it by a single base. This record belongs to a study of beta chain features in type 1 diabetes (dated by TCRdb to 2016 to 2019). Background for the entire study: Patients and healthy donors did not differ in mean age, gender distribution, total cell number or subset yield. A total of some 110 million sorted cells were examined across all samples, and a strong correlation was observed between cell number per subset and RNA yield. The study compared the TCRB repertoires of sorted circulating CD4+ T cell subsets in recently diagnosed type 1 diabetes patients with those in matched healthy donors. Whereas all 28 donors provided naive and central memory subsets, regulatory and stem cell-like memory subsets were isolated from just 8 patients and roughly 8 healthy donors.

Each donor gave one peripheral blood draw, approximately 0.11 L on average, collected into heparinised tubes. Naive, central memory, regulatory and stem cell-like memory CD4+ T cells were sorted on a BD FACSAria II using a panel including CD45RO, CCR7, CD25, CD127, CD95 and CD27. All sorted populations exceeded 95% purity. PBMCs were separated immediately by Lymphoprep density gradient centrifugation and were stained directly, without being cultured. Samples were stained and sorted in pairs, with one healthy donor and one patient per experiment, so that batch effects were minimized. The CDR3 has 14 amino acids, counting the end cysteine and phenylalanine. Solely the CDR3 DNA is kept, with 42 bases framed from the first base. What the study reported, not specific to this receptor: Because the HLA sub-analyses included only small numbers of individuals, any influence of HLA type on TCRB rearrangement was left unresolved. The naive, central memory and regulatory TCRB repertoires appeared to resemble one another more closely among patients than among healthy donors. Because cDNA rather than genomic DNA was sequenced, highly expressing activated cells could have been over-represented, although no difference in activation and CD3 levels was found between groups. PCR may preferentially amplify shorter templates, but because patient and control samples were amplified and corrected together, any resulting skew would affect both groups equally. Patients with type 1 diabetes made fewer insertions and deleted more nucleotides at VDJ recombination sites, implying thymic rearrangement abnormalities. Type 1 diabetes patients showed a moderate but significant shortening of TCRB CDR3 length in all four CD4+ subsets.

The entire amount of isolated RNA was reverse transcribed using the High Capacity cDNA Reverse Transcription Kit, so the sequenced TCRB transcripts were expressed ones. Deep immunoSEQ sequencing was applied to naive, central memory and regulatory T cell samples, giving an average of about 3.4 million total reads per sample. Sorted cells were lysed in RLT buffer, and RNA was extracted using DNase-treated RNeasy Micro or Mini kits according to cell number. To prevent cross-contamination, each cell subset was processed individually, whereas patient and healthy donor samples were processed jointly. Using the immunoSEQ multiplex PCR, TCRB sequences were amplified from cDNA into 87-bp fragments spanning the CDR3 region. Sequencing of the amplicons was performed on the Illumina HiSeq platform. The paper's data handling went like this. Synthetic template baselines were used to correct PCR bias computationally, reads within Hamming distance 2 were collapsed together, and singletons that could not be merged were discarded. Reads were aligned against IMGT so that V, D and J genes, CDR3 length and insertions or deletions at six rearrangement sites could be assigned. Clonotype counts were normalized to sorted cell number within each subset before computing true diversity and Gini coefficients with the tcR R package. Repertoire sharing was quantified using the overlap coefficient calculated on TCRB nucleotide sequences. Out-of-frame TCRB sequences from naive cells were analyzed as a proxy for the pre-selection repertoire. This immuneACCESS table, as held by TCRdb, lists in-frame sequences with V and J called but not all clones. Of the missing ones, under half trace to an unresolved V gene in checked studies; the others have no known cause. That table gives V, J and clone size, and the DNA gave D and trimming. In this sample the table shows hundreds of thousands of clones, about a tenth of which occur a single time. The ten largest clones take up about 0.018% of the sample.

Sequenced material: naive CD4+ T cells from blood. What the cell subset or site label conveys for this sample: true naive CD4+ T cells. The source is a man aged 30-40 years with type 1 diabetes. Here the chain combines TRBV21-1 and TRBJ1-6; TRBD1 is taken as the D call from the table, unchecked against the DNA. TRBV21-1 is given as a pseudogene. The nucleotide sequence is given as TGTGCCAGCAGCAGGAGACAGTTCGGGTCACCCCTCCACTTT. It translates to CASSRRQFGSPLHF.